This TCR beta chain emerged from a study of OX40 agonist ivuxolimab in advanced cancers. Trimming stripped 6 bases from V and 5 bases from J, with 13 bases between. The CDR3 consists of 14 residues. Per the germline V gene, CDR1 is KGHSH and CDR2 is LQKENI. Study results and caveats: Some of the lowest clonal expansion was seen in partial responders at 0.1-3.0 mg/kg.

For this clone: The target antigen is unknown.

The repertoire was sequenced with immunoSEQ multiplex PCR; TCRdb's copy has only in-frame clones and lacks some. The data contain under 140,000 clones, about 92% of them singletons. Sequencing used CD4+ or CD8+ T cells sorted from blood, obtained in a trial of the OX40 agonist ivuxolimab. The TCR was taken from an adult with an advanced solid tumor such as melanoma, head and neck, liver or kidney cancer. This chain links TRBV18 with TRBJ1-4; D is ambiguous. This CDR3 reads CASSPDVLNEKLFF. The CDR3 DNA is TGTGCCAGCTCGCCGGACGTGTTGAATGAAAAACTGTTTTTT.